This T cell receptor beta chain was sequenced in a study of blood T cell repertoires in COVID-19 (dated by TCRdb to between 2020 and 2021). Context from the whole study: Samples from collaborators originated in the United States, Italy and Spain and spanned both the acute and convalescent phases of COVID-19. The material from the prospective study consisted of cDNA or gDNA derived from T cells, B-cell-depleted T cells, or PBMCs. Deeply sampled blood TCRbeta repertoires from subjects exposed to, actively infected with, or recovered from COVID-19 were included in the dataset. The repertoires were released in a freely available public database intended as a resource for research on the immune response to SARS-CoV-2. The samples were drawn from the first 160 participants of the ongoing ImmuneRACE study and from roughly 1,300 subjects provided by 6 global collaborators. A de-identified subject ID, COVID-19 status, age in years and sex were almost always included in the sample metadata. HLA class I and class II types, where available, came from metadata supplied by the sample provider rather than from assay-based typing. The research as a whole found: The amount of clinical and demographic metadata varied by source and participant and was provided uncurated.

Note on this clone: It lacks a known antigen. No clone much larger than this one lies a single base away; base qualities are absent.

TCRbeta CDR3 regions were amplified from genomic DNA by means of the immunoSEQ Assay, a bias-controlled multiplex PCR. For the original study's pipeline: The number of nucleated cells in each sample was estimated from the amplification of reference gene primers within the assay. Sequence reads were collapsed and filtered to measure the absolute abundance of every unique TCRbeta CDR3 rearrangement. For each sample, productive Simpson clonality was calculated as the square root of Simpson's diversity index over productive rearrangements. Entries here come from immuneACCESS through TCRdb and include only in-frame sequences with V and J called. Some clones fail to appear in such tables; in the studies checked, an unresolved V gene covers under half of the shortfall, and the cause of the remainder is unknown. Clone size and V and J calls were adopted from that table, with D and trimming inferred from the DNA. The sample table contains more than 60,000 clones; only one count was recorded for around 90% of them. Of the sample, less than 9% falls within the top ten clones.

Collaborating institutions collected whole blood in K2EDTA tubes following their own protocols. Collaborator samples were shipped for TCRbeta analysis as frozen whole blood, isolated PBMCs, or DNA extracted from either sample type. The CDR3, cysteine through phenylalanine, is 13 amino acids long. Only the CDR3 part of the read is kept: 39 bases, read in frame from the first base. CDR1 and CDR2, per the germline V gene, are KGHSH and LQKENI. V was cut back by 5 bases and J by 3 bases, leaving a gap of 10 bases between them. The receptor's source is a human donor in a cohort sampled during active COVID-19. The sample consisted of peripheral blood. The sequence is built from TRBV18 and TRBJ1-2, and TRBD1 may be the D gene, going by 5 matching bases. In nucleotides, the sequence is TGTGCCAGCTCAAGTGAAGGGGACTATGGCTACACCTTC. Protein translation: CASSSEGDYGYTF.